This TCR beta chain is drawn from a study of T cells in Graves' hyperthyroidism and ophthalmopathy. Amplification of TCR beta CDR3 regions used RNA as the template. With the HTBI primer set, the TCR CDR3 went through a first round of RT-PCR. TCRdb independently ran MiXCR on the multiplex PCR reads; one entry per CDR3 protein. The sample has 550,000 to 600,000 distinct CDR3 sequences, around 46% seen once; the top ten hold roughly 20%. Comments on this clonotype: Its target is unknown.

Reasons for excluding patients were uncontrolled infection, other autoimmune disease, pregnancy or lactation. Overall study results and limits: Peripheral blood also featured most of the thyroid clonotypes expanded above 0.001.

This receptor was identified in an adult woman with Graves' disease, either hyperthyroidism or ophthalmopathy (not recorded which). What was sequenced was peripheral blood or thyroid tissue (not recorded which).

The CDR3: CASSVGHRSNQPQHF. The CDR3 nucleotides are TGTGCCAGCAGCGTGGGACACCGTAGCAATCAGCCCCAGCATTTT. The chain joins TRBV9 to TRBJ1-5; tentatively, D is TRBD1 (6 bases). V was shortened by 2 bases and J by 0 bases, with 9 bases between the two germline ends. Germline values: CDR1 SGDLS, CDR2 YYNGEE. CDR3 length equals 15 residues.